Listed here are 13 T cell receptor beta chains from one sample, sequenced in a study of shared clonotypes between healthy human individuals. It was CD45RO-negative cells, positively selected for CCR7, that made up naive CD8 cells, with terminally differentiated effector memory CD45RA+ cells excluded. Method: immunoSEQ multiplex PCR; TCRdb's copy keeps in-frame clones and lacks some. The sample has roughly 770,000 clones, just over 95% seen once. Sequencing was carried out using naive CD8+ T cells sorted from blood. These receptors originate from a man aged 25 to 40 in good health.

This chain links TRBV30 with TRBJ1-1, with D possibly being TRBD1 (5 bases). Between the trimmed V and J ends, which lost 3 bases and 2 bases, there was a span of 7 bases. Germline CDR1 reads GTSNPN; CDR2 reads SVGIG (reference sequence). The CDR3 extends over 12 amino acids. The CDR3 nucleotides read TGTGCCTGGAGCGGGGACAACACTGAAGCTTTCTTT. Translating it yields CAWSGDNTEAFF. Variable domain in full (rest from reference TRBV30 and TRBJ1-1): SQTIHQWPATLVQPVGSPLSLECTVEGTSNPNLYWYRQAAGRGLQLLFYSVGIGQISSEVPQNLSASRPQDRQFILSSKKLLLSDSGFYLCAWSGDNTEAFFGQGTRLTVV.

The V and J genes are TRBV7-9 and TRBJ2-3; D ambiguous. Looked up from germline, CDR1 is SEHNR and CDR2 is FQNEAQ (reference sequence). V shed 3 bases and J shed 6 bases, with 19 bases lying between them. The CDR3 extends over 16 amino acids. The CDR3 DNA is TGTGCCAGCAGCTTTACGAAGGAAGGCCCGGGCGATACGCAGTATTTT. Translation gives CASSFTKEGPGDTQYF.

This sequence joins TRBV7-3 and TRBJ2-3, with D perhaps matching TRBD1 (6 bases). The germline CDR1 and CDR2 sequences are SGHTA and FQGTGA. The CDR3 sequence is 15 residues long. Trimming cost V 5 bases and J 5 bases, with 17 bases left between them. CDR3 in amino acids: CASSGIGGPGDTQYF. In DNA, the CDR3 is TGTGCCAGCAGCGGAATTGGGGGCCCCGGAGATACGCAGTATTTT. Based on the CDR3 plus reference TRBV7-3 and TRBJ2-3, the full variable domain is GAGVSQTPSNKVTEKGKYVELRCDPISGHTALYWYRQSLGQGPEFLIYFQGTGAADDSGLPNDRFFAVRPEGSVSTLKIQRTERGDSAVYLCASSGIGGPGDTQYFGPGTRLTVL.

With regard to this clone: Other nucleotide sequences in the sample specify the same CDR3. The rearrangement links TRBV19 to TRBJ1-1; D is ambiguous. Germline V gene lookup returns CDR1 LNHDA and CDR2 SQIVND (reference sequence). Deletions cut 1 base from V and 0 bases from J, with 3 bases between. CDR3 size: 13 residues. For the CDR3, the DNA is TGTGCCAGTAGTATAGGTATGAACACTGAAGCTTTCTTT. Translating it yields CASSIGMNTEAFF.

The chain uses TRBV5-4 and TRBJ2-3; maybe TRBD2 (6 bases). CDR1 is SGHNT, CDR2 YYREEE, per germline (reference sequence). V lost 0 bases and J 0 bases, leaving 11 bases between the germline ends. The CDR3 consists of 16 residues. CDR3 nucleotide sequence: TGTGCCAGCAGCTTGGAAGGTAGCGGTAGCACAGATACGCAGTATTTT. As protein: CASSLEGSGSTDTQYF.

This clone has only one observation. The junction differs from germline at one of its ends, possibly a read error. This chain connects TRBV5-8 to TRBJ2-2; 12 nucleotides agree with TRBD2. The CDR3 has 15 amino acids. CDR1 SGHTS and CDR2 YDEGEE come from the germline V gene. In DNA form, the CDR3 reads TGTGCCAGCAGCTGGACTAGCGGGAACGCCGGGGAGCTGTTTTTT. This codes for CASSWTSGNAGELFF. Full variable domain (outside the CDR3, taken from reference TRBV5-8 and TRBJ2-2): EAGVTQSPTHLIKTRGQQATLRCSPISGHTSVYWYQQALGLGLQFLLWYDEGEERNRGNFPPRFSGRQFPNYSSELNVNALELEDSALYLCASSWTSGNAGELFFGEGSRLTVL.

The chain is built from TRBV28 and TRBJ2-7; 8 bases fit TRBD1. This CDR3 has 15 residues. After removal of 6 bases from V and 5 bases from J, the junction contained 12 bases not matched to a gene. CDR1 and CDR2 from the germline V gene are MDHEN and SYDVKM. Here the CDR3 reads CASSSRDRTWNEQYF. CDR3 DNA sequence: TGTGCCAGCAGCTCCCGGGACAGGACGTGGAACGAGCAGTACTTC.

The chain carries TRBV7-6 and TRBJ2-5, with TRBD2 matching 11 bases. The CDR3 has 16 amino acids. Per the germline V gene, CDR1 is SGHVS and CDR2 is FNYEAQ. The J segment lost 4 bases and the V segment lost 4 bases, leaving 8 bases of the junction unmatched. CDR3 loop: CASSSVAGGPGETQYF. The CDR3 nucleotides are TGTGCCAGCAGCTCCGTAGCGGGAGGGCCGGGAGAGACCCAGTACTTC.

The V gene is TRBV6-5, the J gene TRBJ2-7; D is unclear. The CDR3 runs 15 residues. Germline CDR1 reads MNHEY; CDR2 reads SVGAGI. V was trimmed by 7 bases and J by 1 base, leaving 17 bases between them. The CDR3 DNA reads as TGTGCCAGCAATAGTTTGAAGGGCGGATCCTACGAGCAGTACTTC. Translated: CASNSLKGGSYEQYF.

CDR3 in DNA: TGTGCCAGCAGCCTATTACAGGACAGGGCCCACTATGGCTACACCTTC. Protein product: CASSLLQDRAHYGYTF. The J gene is TRBJ1-2, the V gene TRBV7-8, with 8 nucleotides matching TRBD1. Per germline, CDR1 SGHVS and CDR2 FQNEAQ. The junction had 11 bases not matched to a gene; V was cut back by 5 bases and J by 3 bases. There are 16 residues in the CDR3.

The chain has TRBV2 and TRBJ2-3, with TRBD2 matching 7 bases. V lost 3 bases, J lost 4 bases, and 13 bases stayed unmatched. Germline V gene data show CDR1 as SNHLY and CDR2 as FYNNEI. The CDR3 is 17 residues long. CDR3 protein: CASSDLSGRVGADTQYF. Written as DNA, the CDR3 is TGTGCCAGCAGTGACTTAAGTGGGAGGGTTGGCGCAGATACGCAGTATTTT.

DNA of the CDR3: TGTGCCAGCAGCCCATCACCGACTAGCCGAGGGGTTACGAATGAGCAGTTCTTC. It encodes CASSPSPTSRGVTNEQFF. The chain employs TRBV14 and TRBJ2-1, with 7 positions matching TRBD2. CDR3 length: 18 residues. The V gene end was trimmed by 4 bases and the J gene end by 7 bases; junction bases not matched to a gene: 19. Germline V gene data show CDR1 as SGHDN and CDR2 as FVKESK.

The rearrangement uses TRBV11-2 and TRBJ2-7, with D uncertain. This CDR3 contains 14 residues. With 2 bases removed from V and 1 base from J, the gap between germline ends came to 9 bases. Germline CDR1 SGHAT, CDR2 FQNNGV. The CDR3 loop reads CASSLYGPSYEQYF. The CDR3 DNA reads TGTGCCAGCAGCTTATACGGACCTTCCTACGAGCAGTACTTC.